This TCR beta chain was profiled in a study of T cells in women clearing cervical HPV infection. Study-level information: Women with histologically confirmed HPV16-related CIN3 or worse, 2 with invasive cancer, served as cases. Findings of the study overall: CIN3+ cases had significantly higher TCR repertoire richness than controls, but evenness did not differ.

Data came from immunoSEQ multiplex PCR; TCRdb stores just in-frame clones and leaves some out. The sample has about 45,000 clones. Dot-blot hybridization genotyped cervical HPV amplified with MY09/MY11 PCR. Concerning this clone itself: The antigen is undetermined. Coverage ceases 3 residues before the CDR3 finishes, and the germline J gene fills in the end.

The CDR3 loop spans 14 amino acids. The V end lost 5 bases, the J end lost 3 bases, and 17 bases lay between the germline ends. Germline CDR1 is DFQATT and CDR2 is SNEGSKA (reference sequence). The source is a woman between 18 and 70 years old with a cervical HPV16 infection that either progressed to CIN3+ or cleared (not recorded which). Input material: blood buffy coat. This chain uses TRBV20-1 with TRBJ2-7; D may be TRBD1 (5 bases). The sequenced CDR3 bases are TGCAGTGCTCACAAGGGGCCCTCGGGCTACGAG. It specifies CSAHKGPSGYE. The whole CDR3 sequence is CSAHKGPSGYEQYF.